Listed here are 24 T cell receptor beta chains from one sample, sequenced in a study of T cells in Graves' hyperthyroidism and ophthalmopathy. TCR beta CDR3 regions were amplified from RNA transcripts. Primed by the HTBI set, a first-round RT-PCR was run on the TCR CDR3. Each CDR3 protein is one row after TCRdb ran MiXCR on the multiplex PCR reads. The data hold 500,000 to 600,000 distinct CDR3 sequences, with over 15% observed a single time. Sequencing was carried out using blood. The receptors were sampled from a woman between 18 and 30 years old with Graves' hyperthyroidism.

This clonotype was counted a single time. V is TRBV20-1 and J is TRBJ2-1; 9 nucleotides align to TRBD2. The V gene end was trimmed by 3 bases and the J gene end by 16 bases; junction bases not matched to a gene: 10. CDR3 length: 12 residues. Germline V gives CDR1 DFQATT, CDR2 SNEGSKA (reference sequence). The CDR3 region is CSASFLAGFFFF. CDR3 in DNA: TGCAGTGCTAGTTTTCTAGCGGGATTTTTTTTCTTC.

Ten or more counts support this clonotype. The chain links TRBV20-1 to TRBJ2-5; D possibly uses TRBD1 or TRBD2 (6 bases each). This CDR3 region has 14 residues. Between the trimmed V and J ends, which lost 3 bases and 1 base, there was a span of 12 bases. The V gene's germline CDR1 is DFQATT and CDR2 SNEGSKA (reference sequence). The CDR3 loop is CSARGGGAQETQYF. The CDR3 coding sequence is TGCAGTGCTAGGGGGGGCGGGGCCCAAGAGACCCAGTACTTC.

This clonotype was counted ten times or more. This chain joins TRBV6-2 or TRBV6-3 and TRBJ1-5; no firm D call. Looked up from germline, CDR1 is MNHEY and CDR2 is SVGEGT. The CDR3 extends over 13 amino acids. Trimming left V 6 bases short and J 4 bases short, with 10 bases between. The DNA for the CDR3 is TGTGCCAGCAGCCAGGTCCTAAATCAGCCCCAGCATTTT. Protein: CASSQVLNQPQHF.

This clonotype was observed a handful of times. The DNA of the CDR3 is TGTGCCAGCAGCGTAGGGACCGGTGGGGCAGAAAAACTGTTTTTT. This sequence encodes CASSVGTGGAEKLFF. This chain uses TRBV9 with TRBJ1-4, with a possible D match to TRBD1 (5 bases). V was clipped by 0 bases and J by 8 bases, with 14 bases between them. CDR1 is SGDLS, CDR2 YYNGEE, per germline. The CDR3 totals 15 residues.

Of note for this clonotype: A much larger clone differs from this one at a single base, so this may be a read error. The gene calls are TRBV7-9 and TRBJ2-1, with D tentatively TRBD1 (5 bases). The J call may be faulty, since TRBJ2-7 better matches the DNA end. This CDR3 is built from 15 residues. Germline V gives CDR1 SEHNR, CDR2 FQNEAQ (reference sequence). The CDR3 region has the DNA TGTGCCAGCAGCTCCCCAATTAGACAGAACAATGAGCAGTACTTC. It codes for CASSSPIRQNNEQYF.

The rearrangement links TRBV7-2 to TRBJ1-1; D uncertain. This CDR3 has 14 residues. Germline lookup yields CDR1 SGHTA and CDR2 FQGNSA. The ends were cut back, 5 bases at V and 1 base at J, with 11 bases in the middle. DNA for the CDR3: TGTGCCAGCAGCACCTGGGGAGGGAACACTGAAGCTTTCTTT. Translated: CASSTWGGNTEAFF.

This clonotype showed up many times. The chain employs TRBV5-1 and TRBJ2-3; 7 bases are a match to TRBD2. Germline trimming cut 7 bases from V and 1 base from J; bases unmatched to any gene: 9. The germline V gene encodes CDR1 SGHRS and CDR2 YFSETQ. This CDR3 has 15 amino acids. CDR3 in amino acids: CASDGLESGTDTQYF. The CDR3 DNA reads as TGCGCCAGCGACGGACTAGAGTCTGGCACAGATACGCAGTATTTT. The complete variable domain, with remaining parts taken from reference TRBV5-1 and TRBJ2-3, reads KAGVTQTPRYLIKTRGQQVTLSCSPISGHRSVSWYQQTPGQGLQFLFEYFSETQRNKGNFPGRFSGRQFSNSRSEMNVSTLELGDSALYLCASDGLESGTDTQYFGPGTRLTVL.

There are a few counts of this clonotype. The chain joins TRBV6-2 or TRBV6-3 to TRBJ2-4; D is possibly TRBD2 (5 bases). V lost 0 bases to trimming and J lost 7 bases, with 13 bases between them. Germline V lookup: CDR1 MNHEY, CDR2 SVGEGT. This CDR3 has 15 residues. In DNA form, the CDR3 reads TGTGCCAGCAGTTACTCGATAAGCCTAGCCAACATTCAGTACTTC. As protein: CASSYSISLANIQYF.

This clonotype was observed many times. The V and J genes are TRBV2 and TRBJ2-1, with 9 bases fitting TRBD1. V dropped 2 bases and J dropped 1; count of bases not matched to a gene: 6. The CDR3 runs to 17 residues. Looked up from germline, CDR1 is SNHLY and CDR2 is FYNNEI. The CDR3 DNA is TGTGCCAGCAGTGAACGGAGACAGGGGGGTTCCTACAATGAGCAGTTCTTC. It specifies CASSERRQGGSYNEQFF. The full variable domain, rest sourced from reference TRBV2 and TRBJ2-1, is EPEVTQTPSHQVTQMGQEVILRCVPISNHLYFYWYRQILGQKVEFLVSFYNNEISEKSEIFDDQFSVERPDGSNFTLKIRSTKLEDSAMYFCASSERRQGGSYNEQFFGPGTRLTVL.

There are many counts of this clonotype. This CDR3 reads CASKRGASGNTIYF. In DNA, the CDR3 is TGTGCCAGCAAGAGGGGGGCTAGTGGAAACACCATATATTTT. This chain uses TRBV27 with TRBJ1-3; a weak D match, TRBD1 (6 bases). Trimming took off 7 bases at V and 3 bases at J, with 13 bases between the two ends. The germline gives CDR1 MNHEY, CDR2 SMNVEV (reference sequence). The length of the CDR3 is 14 residues.

In its sample, this clonotype was seen many times. This chain uses TRBV7-2 with TRBJ2-7, with 13 bases lining up with TRBD2. Germline V CDR1 and CDR2: SGHTA, FQGNSA. The V segment lost 1 base and the J segment 4 bases; nucleotides outside the gene matches: 16. This CDR3 contains 20 residues. The CDR3 spells CASSLDFGLAGVRGMYEQYF. Written as DNA, the CDR3 is TGTGCCAGCAGCTTAGATTTTGGACTAGCGGGAGTTCGGGGTATGTACGAGCAGTACTTC.

This clonotype has a count of ten or more. This chain uses TRBV11-2 with TRBJ2-1; D is unclear. The CDR3 spans 15 residues. Germline V gives CDR1 SGHAT, CDR2 FQNNGV. V was pared by 6 bases and J by 1 base, with 13 bases between. CDR3 in amino acids: CASRPRQGSYNEQFF. In nucleotides, the CDR3 is TGTGCCAGCAGACCTCGACAAGGGTCCTACAATGAGCAGTTCTTC.

This clonotype was recorded many times. The V and J genes are TRBV28 and TRBJ2-3; tentatively, D is TRBD1 or TRBD2 (6 bases each). In germline, CDR1 is MDHEN, CDR2 SYDVKM. Trimming took off 4 bases at V and 0 bases at J, with 17 bases between the two ends. The CDR3 runs 17 residues. The CDR3: CASSSPAGGGSTDTQYF. The CDR3 nucleotides read TGTGCCAGCAGTTCCCCGGCCGGGGGCGGAAGCACAGATACGCAGTATTTT.

The rearrangement links TRBV5-1 to TRBJ1-4; no clear D gene. V was trimmed by 0 bases and J by 0 bases, leaving 12 bases between them. The CDR3 runs 17 residues. Germline V gene sequence: CDR1 SGHRS, CDR2 YFSETQ. The CDR3 DNA is TGCGCCAGCAGCTTGGAGCCCGGACTAGCAACTAATGAAAAACTGTTTTTT. Translated: CASSLEPGLATNEKLFF. Based on the CDR3 plus reference TRBV5-1 and TRBJ1-4, the full variable domain is KAGVTQTPRYLIKTRGQQVTLSCSPISGHRSVSWYQQTPGQGLQFLFEYFSETQRNKGNFPGRFSGRQFSNSRSEMNVSTLELGDSALYLCASSLEPGLATNEKLFFGSGTQLSVL.

This clonotype was observed a few times. The chain combines TRBV6-1 with TRBJ1-2; weak D call: TRBD1 (5 bases). The ends were cut back, 2 bases at V and 10 bases at J, with 20 bases in the middle. The CDR3 is made up of 15 amino acids. Germline lookup yields CDR1 MNHNS and CDR2 SASEGT. The CDR3 bases are TGTGCCAGCAGTGAAATTATAGAGACTGGGGCAACCTACACCTTC. Encoded protein: CASSEIIETGATYTF.

This clonotype was observed at least ten times. This chain links TRBV29-1 with TRBJ2-1, with D perhaps TRBD2 (5 bases). The CDR3 runs to 15 residues. Trimming shortened V by 7 bases and J by 10 bases, and 26 bases separated the two germline ends. CDR1 SQVTM and CDR2 ANQGSEA come from the germline V gene. CDR3 nucleotide sequence: TGCAGCGCCGCCTCGGTTGCGGTCGGGGTTGGGGAGCAGTTCTTC. As protein: CSAASVAVGVGEQFF.

Many counts were recorded for this clonotype. V and J are TRBV20-1 and TRBJ1-1; a possible D gene is TRBD1 (6 bases). Germline CDR1 DFQATT, CDR2 SNEGSKA (reference sequence). Trimming cost V 1 base and J 6 bases, with 9 bases left between them. The CDR3 is 12 residues long. CDR3: CSARAGAAEAFF. The CDR3 DNA reads TGCAGTGCTAGAGCGGGGGCGGCTGAAGCTTTCTTT.

A few counts support this clonotype. The chain recombines TRBV6-1 with TRBJ2-5; 14 bases are a match to TRBD2. The CDR3 sequence is 18 residues long. CDR1 and CDR2 (germline): MNHNS, SASEGT. V was clipped by 6 bases and J by 0 bases; unmatched bases: 9. The CDR3 nucleotides read TGTGCCAGCAGCCGACAACGGACTAGCGGGGGGTACCAAGAGACCCAGTACTTC. Residues: CASSRQRTSGGYQETQYF.

This clonotype appeared a few times. The chain is built from TRBV11-2 and TRBJ2-7, with unresolved D. The V gene's germline CDR1 is SGHAT and CDR2 FQNNGV. The CDR3 extends over 12 amino acids. The V end was cut by 3 bases, the J end by 5 bases, with 8 bases between. The CDR3 is CASSFGGDEQYF. DNA of the CDR3: TGTGCCAGCAGCTTTGGTGGGGACGAGCAGTACTTC.

The chain joins TRBV27 to TRBJ2-5; 8 bases agree with TRBD2. Germline V gene data show CDR1 as MNHEY and CDR2 as SMNVEV (reference sequence). V lost 6 bases to trimming and J lost 4 bases; unmatched junction nucleotides: 10. The CDR3 is made up of 15 amino acids. CDR3 coding DNA: TGTGCCAGCAGCCGGGAGGGGGGCTTCGGAGAGACCCAGTACTTC. Protein sequence: CASSREGGFGETQYF.

A few counts support this clonotype. This CDR3 is CASSPLLTSGPTDTQYF. The DNA of the CDR3 is TGTGCCAGCTCACCACTATTGACTAGCGGACCCACAGATACGCAGTATTTT. This rearrangement joins TRBV18 to TRBJ2-3; TRBD2 aligns across 9 bases. The V and J ends lost 1 base and 2 bases, in that order; junction bases with no gene match: 7. CDR1 KGHSH and CDR2 LQKENI come from the germline V gene. The CDR3 totals 17 residues.

This clonotype showed up just a few times. This sequence joins TRBV27 and TRBJ2-7, with 11 nucleotides matching TRBD2. The CDR3 has 16 residues. Unmatched junction bases numbered 9, after V lost 6 bases and J lost 2 bases. CDR1 MNHEY and CDR2 SMNVEV come from the germline V gene (reference sequence). In nucleotides, the CDR3 is TGTGCCAGCAGCCTAACCAGACTAGCGGGGCCCTACGAGCAGTACTTC. This codes for CASSLTRLAGPYEQYF.

The rearrangement links TRBV29-1 to TRBJ1-4; 10 positions match TRBD1. Per the germline V gene, CDR1 is SQVTM and CDR2 is ANQGSEA. V was pared by 6 bases and J by 7 bases, with 2 bases of the junction left unmatched. The CDR3 totals 12 residues. In nucleotides, the CDR3 is TGCAGCGTGGGGACAGGGGTTGAAAAACTGTTTTTT. Translation gives CSVGTGVEKLFF.

This clonotype was observed at least ten times. The V call is TRBV19, the J call TRBJ1-1; perhaps TRBD1 as D (6 bases). The CDR3 spans 15 residues. Germline V gives CDR1 LNHDA, CDR2 SQIVND (reference sequence). The ends were cut back, 0 bases at V and 4 bases at J, with 12 bases in the middle. CDR3 loop: CASSIEGGRITEAFF. CDR3 DNA: TGTGCCAGTAGTATAGAGGGGGGGCGGATCACTGAAGCTTTCTTT.